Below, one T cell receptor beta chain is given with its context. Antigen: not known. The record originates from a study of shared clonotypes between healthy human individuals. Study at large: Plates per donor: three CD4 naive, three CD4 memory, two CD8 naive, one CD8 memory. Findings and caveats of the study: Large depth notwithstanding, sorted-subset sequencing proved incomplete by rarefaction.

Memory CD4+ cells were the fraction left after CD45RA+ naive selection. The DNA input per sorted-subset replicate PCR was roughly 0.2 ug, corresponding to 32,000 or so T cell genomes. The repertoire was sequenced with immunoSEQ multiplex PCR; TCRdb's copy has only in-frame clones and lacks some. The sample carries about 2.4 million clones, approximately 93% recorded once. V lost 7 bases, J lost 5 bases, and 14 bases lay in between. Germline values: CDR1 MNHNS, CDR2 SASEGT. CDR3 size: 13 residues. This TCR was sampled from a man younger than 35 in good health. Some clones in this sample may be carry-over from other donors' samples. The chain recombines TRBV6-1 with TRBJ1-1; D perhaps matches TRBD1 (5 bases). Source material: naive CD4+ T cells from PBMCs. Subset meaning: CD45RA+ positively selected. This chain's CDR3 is CASKGPRGTEAFF. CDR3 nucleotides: TGTGCCAGCAAGGGACCGCGGGGGACTGAAGCTTTCTTT.